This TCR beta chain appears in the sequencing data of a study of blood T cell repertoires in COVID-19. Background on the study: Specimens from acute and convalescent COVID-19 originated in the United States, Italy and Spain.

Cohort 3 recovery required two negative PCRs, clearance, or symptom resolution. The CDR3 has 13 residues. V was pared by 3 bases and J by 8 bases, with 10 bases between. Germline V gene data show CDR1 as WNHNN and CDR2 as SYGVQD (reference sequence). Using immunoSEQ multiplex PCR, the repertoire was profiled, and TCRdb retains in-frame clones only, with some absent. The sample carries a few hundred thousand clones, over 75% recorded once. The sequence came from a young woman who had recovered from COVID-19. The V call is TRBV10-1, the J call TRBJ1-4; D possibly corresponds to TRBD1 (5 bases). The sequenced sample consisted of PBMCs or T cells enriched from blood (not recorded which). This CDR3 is CASSDQGGEKLFF. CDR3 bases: TGCGCCAGCAGTGACCAGGGTGGGGAAAAACTGTTTTTT.